This T cell receptor (beta chain) was captured in a study of cytomegalovirus exposure and HLA in healthy donors. On the study more broadly: The roughly 110 validation repertoires used the same platform as the 550 to 800 first-cohort repertoires (as reported by a later analysis).

Generated by immunoSEQ multiplex PCR, the TCRdb table keeps only in-frame clones and is missing some. The data contain 70,000 or so clones, about nine tenths of them singletons. The V end was cut by 6 bases, the J end by 2 bases, with 20 bases between. The CDR3 length is 16 residues. Per germline, CDR1 MNHEY and CDR2 SMNVEV (reference sequence). The chain is built from TRBV27 and TRBJ2-7; a possible D gene is TRBD1 (5 bases). This receptor was taken from a man aged 18 to 29 in good health and CMV-seronegative. Specimen: PBMCs. CDR3 amino acids: CASRSFDSSGPYEQYF. The CDR3 nucleotides read TGTGCCAGCAGATCATTCGACAGCTCCGGCCCCTACGAGCAGTACTTC.